This T cell receptor beta chain was obtained from a study of shared clonotypes between healthy human individuals. The protocol was immunoSEQ multiplex PCR, while the TCRdb copy is restricted to in-frame clones and leaves out a portion. This table has 2.5 million or so clones, more than 90% appearing once. The specimen was naive CD4+ T cells sorted from blood. Subset noted: CD45RA+ positively selected. The TCR was taken from a man aged 18 to 30 in good health.

The DNA for the CDR3 is TGTGCCAGCAGCTCCGAGGTCGTAGGGGCGGCAGATACGCAGTATTTT. Amino acid sequence: CASSSEVVGAADTQYF. V is TRBV13 and J is TRBJ2-3; possibly TRBD1 for D (5 bases). Trimming pared 4 bases from V and 4 bases from J, leaving 18 bases between. The CDR3 extends over 16 amino acids. CDR1 is PRHDT and CDR2 is FYEKMQ in the germline V gene (reference sequence). Combining the CDR3 with reference TRBV13 and TRBJ2-3 gives the whole variable domain AAGVIQSPRHLIKEKRETATLKCYPIPRHDTVYWYQQGPGQDPQFLISFYEKMQSDKGSIPDRFSAQQFSDYHSELNMSSLELGDSALYFCASSSEVVGAADTQYFGPGTRLTVL.